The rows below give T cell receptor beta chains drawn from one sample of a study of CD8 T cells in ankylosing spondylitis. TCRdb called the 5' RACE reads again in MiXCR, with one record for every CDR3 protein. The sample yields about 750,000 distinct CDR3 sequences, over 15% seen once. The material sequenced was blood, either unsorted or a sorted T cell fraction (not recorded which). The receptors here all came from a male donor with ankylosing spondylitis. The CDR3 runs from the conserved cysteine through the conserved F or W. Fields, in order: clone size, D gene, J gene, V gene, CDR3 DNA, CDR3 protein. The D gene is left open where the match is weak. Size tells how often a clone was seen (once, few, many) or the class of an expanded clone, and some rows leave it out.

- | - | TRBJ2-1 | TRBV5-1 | TGCGCCAGCAGTATCGGTCGCGATGAGCAGTTCTTC | CASSIGRDEQFF
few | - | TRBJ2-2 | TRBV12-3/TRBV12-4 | TGTGCCAGCTGTCCAGGGAACACCGGGGAGCTGTTTTTT | CASCPGNTGELFF
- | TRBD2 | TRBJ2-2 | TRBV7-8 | TGTGCCAGCAACTTCCGGGACTATAACACCGGGGAGCTGTTTTTT | CASNFRDYNTGELFF
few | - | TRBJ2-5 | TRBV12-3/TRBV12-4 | TGTGCCAGCAGTTTCTACGAACAAGAGACCCAGTACTTC | CASSFYEQETQYF
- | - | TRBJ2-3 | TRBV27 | TGTGCCAGCGGGATGACCTTCACAGATACGCAGTATTTT | CASGMTFTDTQYF
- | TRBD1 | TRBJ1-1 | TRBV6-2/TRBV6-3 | TGTGCCAGCAGAGGGACAGGCCAGAACACTGAAGCTTTCTTT | CASRGTGQNTEAFF
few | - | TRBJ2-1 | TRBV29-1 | TGCAGCGTTGGGTCGTCCGCTAATGAGCAGTTCTTC | CSVGSSANEQFF
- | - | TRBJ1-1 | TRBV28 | TGTGCCAGCAGTTTAGTGGGTAGGGGTGAAGCTTTCTTT | CASSLVGRGEAFF
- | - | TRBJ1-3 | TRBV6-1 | TGTGCCAGCAGTGCCTTCGGGGGCCCTGGAAACACCATATATTTT | CASSAFGGPGNTIYF
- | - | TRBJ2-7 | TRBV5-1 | TGCGCCAGCAGCTTGGGGGTTGCAAGGGAGCAGTACTTC | CASSLGVAREQYF
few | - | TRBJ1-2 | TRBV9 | TGTGCCAGCAGCGTAGGGGGCTACGGCTCGAGAGGCGGCTACACCTTC | CASSVGGYGSRGGYTF
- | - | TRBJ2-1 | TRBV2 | TGTGCCAGCAAGAGGGTAAATGAGCAGTTCTTC | CASKRVNEQFF
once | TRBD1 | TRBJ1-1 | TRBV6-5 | TGTGCCAGCAGATACCCACAGGGGGACACTGAAGCTTTCTTT | CASRYPQGDTEAFF
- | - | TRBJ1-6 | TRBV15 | TGTGCCACCAGCAGGGAAGGGGATTCGCCCCTCCACTTT | CATSREGDSPLHF
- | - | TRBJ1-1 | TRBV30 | TGTGCCTGGAGTGTACAAGGGGTCGGAGTTGAGACTGAAGCTTTCTTT | CAWSVQGVGVETEAFF